These T cell receptor beta chains were read from a single sample in a study of cytomegalovirus exposure and HLA in healthy donors. The repertoire was sequenced with immunoSEQ multiplex PCR; TCRdb's copy has only in-frame clones and lacks some. Here the sample spans over 200,000 clones, 70% to 85% being singletons. Sequences were obtained from PBMCs. The receptors originated from a woman in her forties in good health and CMV-seronegative. CDR3s include the opening cysteine and the closing phenylalanine or tryptophan. The D gene is left open where the match is weak. Rows give clone size only sometimes, using once, few, many, or a class for an expanded clone.

CDR3 length | J gene | V gene | D gene | clone size | CDR3 DNA | CDR3 protein
15 | TRBJ1-6 | TRBV6-5 | TRBD1 | NA | TGTGCCAGCAGCGATAGGACAGGGGGGAATTCACCCCTCCACTTT | CASSDRTGGNSPLHF
19 | TRBJ2-1 | TRBV7-7 | NA | NA | TGTGCTAGCAGCTTAGGTTTCGCCCTCGGACAGCCCAACTACAATGAGCAGTTCTTC | CASSLGFALGQPNYNEQFF
14 | TRBJ1-1 | TRBV6-6 | NA | NA | TGTGCCAGCAGTTACACGGCGGCAAACACTGAAGCTTTCTTT | CASSYTAANTEAFF
15 | TRBJ1-2 | TRBV5-1 | NA | NA | TGCGCCAGCAGCTTGGGTACAGGAGCTAACTATGGCTACACCTTC | CASSLGTGANYGYTF
14 | TRBJ1-2 | TRBV30 | TRBD1 | NA | TGTGCCTGGAGAACGACAGGGAACGTCGATGGCTACACCTTC | CAWRTTGNVDGYTF
15 | TRBJ1-2 | TRBV5-8 | TRBD1 | NA | TGTGCCAGCAGCCCACGGACAGGGAGCACTTATGGCTACACCTTC | CASSPRTGSTYGYTF
14 | TRBJ2-7 | TRBV4-1 | TRBD1 | NA | TGCGCCAGCAGCGTTACCGGGACAGGGGTCCCGCAGTACTTC | CASSVTGTGVPQYF
15 | TRBJ2-7 | TRBV4-3 | NA | NA | TGCGCCAGCAGCCAAGATATTGCAGGGTCCTACGAGCAGTACTTC | CASSQDIAGSYEQYF
15 | TRBJ2-2 | TRBV18 | NA | NA | TGTGCCAGCTCTCCGTCCGGAGGGAATACCGGGGAGCTGTTTTTT | CASSPSGGNTGELFF
18 | TRBJ2-3 | TRBV30 | TRBD2 | NA | TGTGCCTGGAGTCCTAAATTCAGGACTAGCGGGGGTACAGATACGCAGTATTTT | CAWSPKFRTSGGTDTQYF
12 | TRBJ1-3 | TRBV13 | NA | NA | TGTGCCAGCAGCCATCAGGGAAACACCATATATTTT | CASSHQGNTIYF
15 | TRBJ1-4 | TRBV28 | NA | NA | TGTGCCAGCACAACCCGGACGGGATCTGAGGGAAAACTGTTTTTT | CASTTRTGSEGKLFF
13 | TRBJ1-1 | TRBV5-4 | NA | NA | TGTGCCAGCAGCTTCCCAGAAAACACTGAAGCTTTCTTT | CASSFPENTEAFF
14 | TRBJ2-7 | TRBV10-3 | TRBD1 | NA | TGTGCCATCAGGGGACAGACCGAACTTTACGAGCAGTACTTC | CAIRGQTELYEQYF
15 | TRBJ1-5 | TRBV30 | TRBD1 | NA | TGTGCCTGGAGTAATCGACAGGGGGCTAATCAGCCCCAGCATTTT | CAWSNRQGANQPQHF
16 | TRBJ2-7 | TRBV11-2 | TRBD2 | NA | TGTGCCAGCAGCCTAGGACTAGCGGGGTTTTCCTACGAGCAGTACTTC | CASSLGLAGFSYEQYF
19 | TRBJ1-5 | TRBV5-4 | NA | NA | TGTGCCAGCAGCTTGTCGACATTCCAGGGGCCGACCTGGGATCAGCCCCAGCATTTT | CASSLSTFQGPTWDQPQHF
16 | TRBJ1-3 | TRBV19 | TRBD1 | NA | TGTGCCAGTAGTAAACCGGGACAGGGCATTGGAAACACCATATATTTT | CASSKPGQGIGNTIYF
16 | TRBJ1-2 | TRBV7-2 | TRBD1 | NA | TGTGCCAGCAGCCCTAATACCGGGACAGGTGGTTACGGCTACACCTTC | CASSPNTGTGGYGYTF
15 | TRBJ2-2 | TRBV5-1 | NA | NA | TGCGCCAGCAGCTTGGATCCCCGGGGCACCGGGGAGCTGTTTTTT | CASSLDPRGTGELFF
18 | TRBJ2-7 | TRBV9 | TRBD1 | NA | TGTGCCAGCAGCGTAGGGGTAGGGGGCGCAACTAGCTCCTACGAGCAGTACTTC | CASSVGVGGATSSYEQYF
12 | TRBJ1-2 | TRBV11-2 | NA | NA | TGTGCCAGCAGCTTTGGACTCTATGGCTACACCTTC | CASSFGLYGYTF
13 | TRBJ2-1 | TRBV6-6 | TRBD1 | NA | TGTGCCAGCATGGACAGGGTGGGCAATGAGCAGTTCTTC | CASMDRVGNEQFF
14 | TRBJ1-2 | TRBV5-1 | TRBD1 | NA | TGCGCCAGCAGCCGGGACAGGGAGAACTATGGCTACACCTTC | CASSRDRENYGYTF
13 | TRBJ2-3 | TRBV5-1 | NA | once | TGCGCCAGCTCCATATCTCCAGCAGATACGCAGTATTTT | CASSISPADTQYF
16 | TRBJ2-4 | TRBV5-1 | NA | NA | TGCGCCAGCAGCTCCCTGCCAGGGGAAGGCAAAAACATTCAGTACTTC | CASSSLPGEGKNIQYF
13 | TRBJ1-5 | TRBV5-4 | NA | NA | TGTGCCAGCAGCTCCGACCAGGGCCAGCCCCAGCATTTT | CASSSDQGQPQHF
16 | TRBJ2-7 | TRBV7-6 | NA | NA | TGTGCCAGCAGCTTAGCGCCAGCGGGTTCCTCCTACGAGCAGTACTTC | CASSLAPAGSSYEQYF
14 | TRBJ2-7 | TRBV7-2 | NA | once | TGTGCCAGCAGCTTAGCGGTCGGGGACTACGAGCAGTACTTC | CASSLAVGDYEQYF
17 | TRBJ2-1 | TRBV10-1 | TRBD1 | NA | TGCGCCAGCAGTGAGTCGAGGGGGACAGGTGGGAGGAATGAGCAGTTCTTC | CASSESRGTGGRNEQFF
16 | TRBJ1-1 | TRBV28 | TRBD1 | NA | TGTGCCAGCAGTCCCCCCTGGGGGACAGAGAACACTGAAGCTTTCTTT | CASSPPWGTENTEAFF